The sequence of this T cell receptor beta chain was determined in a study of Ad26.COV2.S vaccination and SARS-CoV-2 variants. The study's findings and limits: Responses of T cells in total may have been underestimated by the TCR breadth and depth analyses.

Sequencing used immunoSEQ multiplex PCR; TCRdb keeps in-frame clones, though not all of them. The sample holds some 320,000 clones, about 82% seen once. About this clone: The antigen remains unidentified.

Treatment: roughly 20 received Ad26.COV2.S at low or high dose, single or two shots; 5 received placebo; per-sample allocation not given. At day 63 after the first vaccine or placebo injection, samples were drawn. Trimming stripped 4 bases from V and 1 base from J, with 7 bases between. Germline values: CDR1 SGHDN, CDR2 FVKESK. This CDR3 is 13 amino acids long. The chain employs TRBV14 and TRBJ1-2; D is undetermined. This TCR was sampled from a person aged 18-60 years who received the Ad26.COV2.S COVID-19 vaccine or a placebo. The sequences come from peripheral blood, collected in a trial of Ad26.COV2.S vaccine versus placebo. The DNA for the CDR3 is TGTGCCAGCAGCCCTGACATTAACTATGGCTACACCTTC. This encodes CASSPDINYGYTF.